A selection of T cell receptor beta chains follows, all from one sample in a study of PD-1 blockade in classical Hodgkin lymphoma. Clones were read by immunoSEQ multiplex PCR, and TCRdb kept only the in-frame ones, dropping some. This sample carries some 96,000 clones, roughly 90% of them seen once, and the ten largest clones take 2.5% to 3.5%. The sequences come from peripheral blood mononuclear cells (PBMCs), collected at baseline. The receptors were sampled from a human donor with classical Hodgkin lymphoma. CDR3s include the opening cysteine and the closing phenylalanine or tryptophan.

cdr3_length	v_call	j_call	cdr3_aa
13	TRBV30	TRBJ2-1	CAWSVLEPNEQFF
16	TRBV2	TRBJ2-5	CASSAGGGRGAETQYF
14	TRBV6-5	TRBJ2-7	CASRGDRDLHEQYF
12	TRBV27	TRBJ1-2	CASRQGLSGYTF
12	TRBV6-1	TRBJ2-5	CASRWITETQYF
13	TRBV9	TRBJ2-3	CASSVSGADTQYF
14	TRBV5-8	TRBJ1-1	CASSSLPLTAEAFF
16	TRBV9	TRBJ2-5	CASSVGTTSGVETQYF
17	TRBV6-1	TRBJ1-5	CASSEAPGGASWEPQHF
14	TRBV30	TRBJ2-1	CAWSYFTGYNEQFF
14	TRBV14	TRBJ2-1	CASSQVLAGASQFF
17	TRBV7-9	TRBJ1-1	CASSFGQGSYMNTEAFF
11	TRBV29-1	TRBJ1-1	CSPTQNTEAFF
14	TRBV5-1	TRBJ2-7	CASSLTDVSYEQYF
19	TRBV4-1	TRBJ2-3	CASSQGVAAGTSDTDTQYF
12	TRBV25-1	TRBJ2-5	CASQSQTAAQYF
15	TRBV4-2	TRBJ1-2	CASRDRGRVDYGYTF
13	TRBV28	TRBJ1-2	CASSINRAGGYTF
15	TRBV19	TRBJ2-2	CASSIDPASPGELFF
23	TRBV19	TRBJ2-3	CASSPRRASGNPNYPESTDTQYF
14	TRBV9	TRBJ1-1	CASSVDHPNTEAFF
17	TRBV27	TRBJ2-4	CASRVVGQGREKNIQYF
15	TRBV30	TRBJ1-3	CAWSRTGRTGNTIYF
15	TRBV5-1	TRBJ2-4	CASSLLRLEENIQYF
12	TRBV10-3	TRBJ2-3	CAIRAGPDTQYF
16	TRBV19	TRBJ2-3	CASSIKGPKSTDTQYF
15	TRBV19	TRBJ2-1	CASSSGTRDYNEQFF
14	TRBV29-1	TRBJ1-2	CSVRSTGGDYGYTF
16	TRBV27	TRBJ2-7	CASRPSGRDKPYEQYF